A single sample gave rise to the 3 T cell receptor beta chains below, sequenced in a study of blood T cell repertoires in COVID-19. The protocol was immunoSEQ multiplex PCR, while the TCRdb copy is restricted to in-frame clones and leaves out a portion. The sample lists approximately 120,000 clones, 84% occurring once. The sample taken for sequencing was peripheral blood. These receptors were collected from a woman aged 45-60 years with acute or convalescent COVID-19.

CDR3: CASTTQGTTYNEQFF. The CDR3 nucleotides are TGTGCCAGCACCACCCAGGGCACTACCTACAATGAGCAGTTCTTC. J is TRBJ2-1 and V is TRBV5-8; possibly TRBD1 for D (5 bases). The CDR3 sequence is 15 residues long. Germline V lookup: CDR1 SGHTS, CDR2 YDEGEE. V lost 6 bases, J lost 2 bases, and 15 bases lay in between.

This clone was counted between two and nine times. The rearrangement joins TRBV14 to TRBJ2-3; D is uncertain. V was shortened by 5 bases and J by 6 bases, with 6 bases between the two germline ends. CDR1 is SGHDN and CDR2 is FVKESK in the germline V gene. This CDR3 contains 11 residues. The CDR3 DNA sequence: TGTGCCAGCAGCTCCGGGGATACGCAGTATTTT. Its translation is CASSSGDTQYF.

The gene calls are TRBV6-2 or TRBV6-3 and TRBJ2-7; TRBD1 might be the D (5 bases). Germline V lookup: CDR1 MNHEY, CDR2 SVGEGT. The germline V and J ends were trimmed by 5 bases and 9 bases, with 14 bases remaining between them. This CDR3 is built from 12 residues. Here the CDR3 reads CASSLAGSGQYF. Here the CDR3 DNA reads TGTGCCAGCAGTCTCGCAGGGTCGGGGCAGTACTTC.